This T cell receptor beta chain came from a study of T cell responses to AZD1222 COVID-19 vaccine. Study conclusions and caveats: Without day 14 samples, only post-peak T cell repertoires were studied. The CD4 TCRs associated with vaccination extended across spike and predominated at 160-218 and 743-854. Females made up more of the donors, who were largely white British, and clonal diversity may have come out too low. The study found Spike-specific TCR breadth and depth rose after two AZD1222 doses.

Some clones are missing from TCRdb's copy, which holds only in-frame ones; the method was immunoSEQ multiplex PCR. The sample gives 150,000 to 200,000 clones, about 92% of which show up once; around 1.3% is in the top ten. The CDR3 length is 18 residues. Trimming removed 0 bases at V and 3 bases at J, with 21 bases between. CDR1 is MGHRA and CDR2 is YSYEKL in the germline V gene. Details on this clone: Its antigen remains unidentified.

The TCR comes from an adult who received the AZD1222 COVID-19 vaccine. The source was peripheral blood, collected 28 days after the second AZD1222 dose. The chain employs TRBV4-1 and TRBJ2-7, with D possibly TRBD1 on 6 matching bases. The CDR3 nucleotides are TGCGCCAGCAGCCAAGAAAAGCTTGAGGCTGGGGGCCGCTACGAGCAGTACTTC. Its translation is CASSQEKLEAGGRYEQYF.